This T cell receptor (delta chain) was sequenced during a study of gamma-delta chains in newborns, infants, children. The CDR3 totals 21 residues. Germline CDR1 is TSWWSYY and CDR2 is QGS. Unmatched junction bases numbered 16, after V lost 2 bases and J lost 0 bases. TCRdb re-analyzed the reads via CATT. The repertoire consists of 3,500 to 5,500 delta-chain clones, with about 6.1% occurring once and the leading ten covering around 17%. Sequenced: blood. The chain links TRDV1 to TRDJ1; 12 nucleotides align to TRDD3. The clonotype comes from a child who was a newborn, infant or young child, either healthy, febrile or measles-vaccinated (not recorded which). The CDR3 bases are TGTGCTCTTGGGGAAAGTCGCCCGACTGGGGGATACTTCCCGTACACCGATAAACTCATCTTT. Residues: CALGESRPTGGYFPYTDKLIF.